The 24 T cell receptor beta chains below come from one sample, sequenced in a study of blood T cell repertoires in COVID-19. Produced via immunoSEQ multiplex PCR; TCRdb's table is partial and in-frame only. The sample holds about 190,000 clones, around four fifths seen once. The source material was peripheral blood. These receptors were taken from a woman in her sixties or seventies with active or convalescent COVID-19.

CDR3 in DNA: TGTGCCAGCAGCGGGAGGTCTGAGGGCAGAACAGATACGCAGTATTTT. Its protein is CASSGRSEGRTDTQYF. V is TRBV9 and J is TRBJ2-3, with D possibly matching TRBD2 (5 bases). Trimming took off 3 bases at V and 3 bases at J, with 17 bases between the two ends. Germline CDR1 reads SGDLS; CDR2 reads YYNGEE. The CDR3 is 16 residues long.

The CDR3, as DNA: TGCGCCAGCAGCCAAGGCGGCCTTAGCGGGAGGAGGAATGAGCAGTTCTTC. It is translated as CASSQGGLSGRRNEQFF. The chain couples TRBV4-1 to TRBJ2-1; TRBD2 matches at 10 bases. The CDR3 loop spans 17 amino acids. Germline-derived CDR1 and CDR2 are MGHRA and YSYEKL. Unmatched junction bases numbered 10, after V lost 1 base and J lost 7 bases.

This chain uses TRBV5-4 with TRBJ2-6; 7 nucleotides match TRBD1. CDR1 SGHNT and CDR2 YYREEE come from the germline V gene (reference sequence). This CDR3 spans 14 amino acids. The ends lost 6 bases at V and 2 bases at J; junction bases unmatched: 2. The CDR3 sequence: CASTGTAGANVLTF. DNA of the CDR3: TGTGCCAGCACTGGGACAGCTGGGGCCAACGTCCTGACTTTC.

CDR3 in DNA: TGTGCCAGCAGCCAAGGGAGGGGGCATTCACCCCTCCACTTT. It encodes CASSQGRGHSPLHF. The chain has TRBV3-1 (or the pseudogene TRBV3-2) and TRBJ1-6; 7 bases agree with TRBD1. V lost 1 base and J lost 8; bases outside the gene matches: 2. Germline CDR1 is LGHDT and CDR2 is YNNKEL (reference sequence). This CDR3 spans 14 amino acids.

The rearrangement links TRBV2 to TRBJ2-7, with 8 bases lining up with TRBD1. Germline trimming cut 7 bases from V and 5 bases from J; bases unmatched to any gene: 7. The germline V gene has CDR1 SNHLY and CDR2 FYNNEI. CDR3 length: 13 residues. CDR3 bases: TGTGCCAGCACTTGGGACAGGAGCAACGAGCAGTACTTC. This codes for CASTWDRSNEQYF.

The chain combines TRBV30 with TRBJ1-1, with D perhaps TRBD1 (5 bases). The CDR3 consists of 13 residues. With 4 bases removed from V and 6 bases from J, the gap between germline ends came to 15 bases. Per germline, CDR1 GTSNPN and CDR2 SVGIG (reference sequence). In DNA, the CDR3 is TGTGCCTGGACCGGTGGGGGACTTCCTGAAGCTTTCTTT. Its translation: CAWTGGGLPEAFF.

This clone came up a few times. The V gene is TRBV18, the J gene TRBJ1-3, with a weak D call TRBD1 (5 bases). From germline, CDR1 is KGHSH and CDR2 LQKENI. Trimming took 0 bases from V and 0 from J, leaving 12 bases between them. The CDR3 is 17 residues long. The chain's CDR3 is CASSPPRGGLSGNTIYF. CDR3 DNA: TGTGCCAGCTCACCACCACGCGGGGGACTCTCTGGAAACACCATATATTTT. The whole variable domain, remainder taken from reference TRBV18 and TRBJ1-3, is NAGVMQNPRHLVRRRGQEARLRCSPMKGHSHVYWYRQLPEEGLKFMVYLQKENIIDESGMPKERFSAEFPKEGPSILRIQQVVRGDSAAYFCASSPPRGGLSGNTIYFGEGSWLTVV.

The rearrangement uses TRBV9 and TRBJ2-1; 7 positions agree with TRBD2. V lost 4 bases and J lost 6; bases outside the gene matches: 13. In germline, CDR1 is SGDLS, CDR2 YYNGEE. The CDR3 loop spans 16 amino acids. The CDR3 region is CASSSPQRGQFNEQFF. CDR3 in DNA: TGTGCCAGCAGCTCGCCCCAGCGGGGCCAGTTCAATGAGCAGTTCTTC.

This clone has just one count. The genes are TRBV9 and TRBJ1-5; possibly TRBD1 for D (6 bases). This CDR3 spans 15 amino acids. Per germline, CDR1 SGDLS and CDR2 YYNGEE. V was trimmed by 4 bases and J by 10 bases, leaving 21 bases between them. The CDR3 loop is CASSPSENRAEPQHF. CDR3 bases: TGTGCCAGCAGCCCGAGCGAAAACAGGGCGGAACCCCAGCATTTT.

Only a few counts were recorded for this clone. V and J are TRBV12-3 or TRBV12-4 and TRBJ2-3, with TRBD2 matching 8 bases. The CDR3 has 12 residues. V gave up 5 bases and J gave up 13 bases; unmatched junction bases: 8. DNA for the CDR3: TGTGCCAGCAGTAGCGCGGGAGGATTGAAGTATTTT. Translating gives CASSSAGGLKYF.

The genes are TRBV11-2 and TRBJ2-7; a possible D gene is TRBD2 (6 bases). V was shortened by 5 bases and J by 6 bases, with 17 bases between the two germline ends. In germline, CDR1 is SGHAT, CDR2 FQNNGV. The CDR3 is made up of 14 amino acids. This CDR3 is CASSEVTRAGEQYF. The CDR3, as DNA: TGTGCCAGCAGCGAGGTAACTCGAGCGGGCGAGCAGTACTTC.

The chain uses TRBV2 and TRBJ2-7; weak D call: TRBD1 (6 bases). From germline, CDR1 is SNHLY and CDR2 FYNNEI. Trimming took off 7 bases at V and 4 bases at J, with 14 bases between the two ends. The CDR3 sequence is 13 residues long. CDR3 DNA sequence: TGTGCCAGCACGTCAGGGGCCCGATACGAGCAGTACTTC. It specifies CASTSGARYEQYF. Looking up the rest from reference TRBV2 and TRBJ2-7 gives the full variable domain: EPEVTQTPSHQVTQMGQEVILRCVPISNHLYFYWYRQILGQKVEFLVSFYNNEISEKSEIFDDQFSVERPDGSNFTLKIRSTKLEDSAMYFCASTSGARYEQYFGPGTRLTVT.

The chain joins TRBV23-1 to TRBJ1-6; D possibly corresponds to TRBD1 (6 bases). TRBV23-1 qualifies as an ORF whose function is uncertain. The CDR3 has 14 residues. V lost 4 bases, J lost 8 bases, and 12 bases lay in between. The CDR3 nucleotides read TGCGCCAGCAGTCTAGTACAGGGTTATTCACCCCTCCACTTT. This gives the protein CASSLVQGYSPLHF.

This clone was counted a single time. This chain uses TRBV27 with TRBJ2-7; tentative D call: TRBD2 (6 bases). Germline CDR1 MNHEY, CDR2 SMNVEV (reference sequence). V lost 6 bases to trimming and J lost 6 bases, with 18 bases between them. This CDR3 spans 14 amino acids. The CDR3 protein is CASRGLRGAGEQYF. As DNA, the CDR3 is TGTGCCAGCAGAGGTTTGCGGGGCGCGGGCGAGCAGTACTTC.

The rearrangement links TRBV4-2 to TRBJ2-6; possible D gene TRBD1, 6 bases. There are 16 residues in the CDR3. In germline, CDR1 is LGHNA, CDR2 YNFKEQ. V lost 0 bases to trimming and J lost 4 bases, with 10 bases between them. As DNA, the CDR3 is TGTGCCAGCAGCCAAGAGCGGACAGCCGGGGCCAACGTCCTGACTTTC. It translates to CASSQERTAGANVLTF.

The genes are TRBV4-1 and TRBJ2-1, with TRBD2 matching 11 bases. CDR1 is MGHRA and CDR2 is YSYEKL in the germline V gene. V dropped 8 bases and J dropped 4; count of bases not matched to a gene: 16. The CDR3 sequence is 18 residues long. The CDR3 spells CASQSGASGRWQYNEQFF. CDR3 nucleotides: TGCGCCAGCCAATCGGGGGCTAGCGGGAGGTGGCAATACAATGAGCAGTTCTTC.

Only one count was recorded for this clone. The chain has TRBV28 and TRBJ2-5; 9 bases agree with TRBD1. V trimming: 4 bases; J trimming: 4 bases; junction bases outside the gene matches: 16. Germline V CDR1 and CDR2: MDHEN, SYDVKM. The CDR3 loop spans 18 amino acids. Written as DNA, the CDR3 is TGTGCCAGCAGTTCAGCAGAACCCCGGGACAGGGATATAGAGACCCAGTACTTC. Residues: CASSSAEPRDRDIETQYF.

V is TRBV29-1 and J is TRBJ2-4; unclear D gene. The CDR3 contains 12 residues. V dropped 5 bases and J dropped 0 bases, with 5 bases sitting between them. Germline-derived CDR1 and CDR2 are SQVTM and ANQGSEA. Here the CDR3 DNA reads TGCAGCGTTTTTCTAGCCAAAAACATTCAGTACTTC. Amino acid sequence: CSVFLAKNIQYF.

This chain connects TRBV15 to TRBJ2-3, with 12 bases lining up with TRBD2. Germline V gene sequence: CDR1 LNHNV, CDR2 YYDKDF (reference sequence). V trimming: 3 bases; J trimming: 0 bases; junction bases outside the gene matches: 7. The CDR3 runs 18 residues. This CDR3 reads CATSSKRTSGTSTDTQYF. Here the CDR3 DNA reads TGTGCCACCAGCAGCAAAAGGACTAGCGGGACCAGCACAGATACGCAGTATTTT.

This chain connects TRBV28 to TRBJ1-1, with D tentatively TRBD1 (5 bases). Trimming left V 6 bases short and J 4 bases short, with 21 bases between. The length of the CDR3 is 16 residues. Germline V lookup: CDR1 MDHEN, CDR2 SYDVKM. The CDR3 loop is CASRTPRQGSVTEAFF. DNA for the CDR3: TGTGCCAGCAGAACCCCCCGGCAGGGATCCGTCACTGAAGCTTTCTTT. The full variable domain, rest sourced from reference TRBV28 and TRBJ1-1, is DVKVTQSSRYLVKRTGEKVFLECVQDMDHENMFWYRQDPGLGLRLIYFSYDVKMKEKGDIPEGYSVSREKKERFSLILESASTNQTSMYLCASRTPRQGSVTEAFFGQGTRLTVV.

The rearrangement links TRBV20-1 to TRBJ2-7; D gene unclear. The CDR3 runs 11 residues. Trimming left V 1 base short and J 6 bases short, with 7 bases between. Germline V gives CDR1 DFQATT, CDR2 SNEGSKA (reference sequence). CDR3 bases: TGCAGTGCTAGAGCTACAGCCGAGCAGTACTTC. Amino acid sequence: CSARATAEQYF.

The J gene is TRBJ1-2, the V gene TRBV6-5; D may be TRBD1 (5 bases). The CDR3 contains 13 residues. Germline V CDR1 and CDR2: MNHEY, SVGAGI. Trimming stripped 6 bases from V and 4 bases from J, with 12 bases between. The CDR3 here is CASRPGQIYGYTF. Here the CDR3 DNA reads TGTGCCAGCAGACCAGGACAAATCTATGGCTACACCTTC.

The chain links TRBV6-5 to TRBJ2-6; no clear D. Per germline, CDR1 MNHEY and CDR2 SVGAGI. The V gene lost 4 bases and the J gene lost 0 bases, with 4 bases spanning the gap. The CDR3 has 14 amino acids. Here the CDR3 DNA reads TGTGCCAGCAGTTCACTCTCTGGGGCCAACGTCCTGACTTTC. This encodes CASSSLSGANVLTF.

The gene calls are TRBV21-1 and TRBJ2-1; the D call of TRBD2 is as the table states it, not checked on the DNA. TRBV21-1 is deemed a pseudogene. This CDR3 is built from 20 residues. CDR3 DNA sequence: TGTGCCAGCAGCAAAGGGACAGTCAACCTAACTAGCGGGAATGGAGATGAGCAGTTCTTC. This encodes CASSKGTVNLTSGNGDEQFF.